The following is a T cell receptor beta chain sequence with its context. What it binds is not known. This sample is part of a study of shared clonotypes between healthy human individuals. Positively selected for CCR7, the CD45RO-negative cells used as naive CD8 cells excluded terminally differentiated effector memory CD45RA+ cells. The study drew all its donors from Caucasian adults living in Nashville, Tennessee. CDR3 size: 14 residues. Germline values: CDR1 SEHNR, CDR2 FQNEAQ (reference sequence). The ends were cut back, 4 bases at V and 2 bases at J, with 12 bases in the middle. For sorted subsets, 150 to 250 ng DNA per replicate equaled roughly 30,000 T cell genomes. Libraries were prepared by immunoSEQ multiplex PCR; TCRdb keeps only in-frame clonotypes and omits some of them. The sample has roughly 2.1 million clones; around 93% are singletons. Whole-study findings and limits: A handful of donors showed sharing of approximately 4.7% of naive CD4 clonotypes.

The chain joins TRBV7-9 to TRBJ2-7; D unresolved. The TCR was taken from a man between 18 and 29 years old in good health. Some clones in this sample may be carry-over from other donors' samples. Sequencing was performed on naive CD8+ T cells from PBMCs. The CDR3 sequence: CASSSRDLAYEQYF. CDR3 nucleotide sequence: TGTGCCAGCAGCTCCAGAGACTTAGCCTACGAGCAGTACTTC. Complete variable domain (other parts from reference TRBV7-9 and TRBJ2-7): DTGVSQNPRHKITKRGQNVTFRCDPISEHNRLYWYRQTLGQGPEFLTYFQNEAQLEKSRLLSDRFSAERPKGSFSTLEIQRTEQGDSAMYLCASSSRDLAYEQYFGPGTRLTVT.